The 3 T cell receptor beta chains given below trace back to one sample, sequenced in a study of T cell repertoires in cytomegalovirus infection. What these receptors recognize is not known. One entry per CDR3 protein results from TCRdb running MiXCR on the reads. The repertoire holds about 830,000 distinct CDR3 sequences, with approximately 29% as singletons. The sample here was cultured CD8+ T cells from PBMCs, taken from culture after CMV antigen stimulation. The receptors were gathered from a human donor in good health (CMV status not recorded). Some clones in this sample may be carry-over from other donors' samples.

CDR3 protein: CASSLEQSNYGYTF. DNA for the CDR3: TGTGCCAGCAGCTTGGAACAGTCTAACTATGGCTACACCTTC. The chain recombines TRBV5-6 with TRBJ1-2; no definite D call. This CDR3 comprises 14 residues. Germline CDR1 is SGHDT and CDR2 is YYEEEE. V lost 0 bases to trimming and J lost 0 bases, with 6 bases between them.

As regards this clonotype: At one end, the junction sequence differs from germline, possibly due to a read error. The chain is built from TRBV12-3 or TRBV12-4 and TRBJ2-2; 7 bases match TRBD1. CDR3 length equals 13 residues. CDR3 in DNA: TGTGCCGGCCTAGGGGGCGCGTCCGGGAAGCTGTTTTTT. Protein: CAGLGGASGKLFF.

This clonotype was found a few times. This rearrangement joins TRBV7-8 to TRBJ1-1; D ambiguous. The CDR3 contains 13 residues. Germline V lookup: CDR1 SGHVS, CDR2 FQNEAQ. Trimming cost V 1 base and J 10 bases, with 13 bases left between them. The CDR3 region is CASSLGPEGSAFF. In nucleotides, the CDR3 is TGTGCCAGCAGCTTAGGGCCGGAGGGCTCAGCTTTCTTT.